These 25 T cell receptor beta chains originate from one sample sequenced in a study of CD8+CD57+ T cells in acquired aplastic anemia. Genomic DNA was employed as the template in profiling TCR beta VDJ and CDR3. A single record per CDR3 protein comes from TCRdb applying MiXCR to the reads. The sample lists under 250,000 distinct CDR3 sequences, roughly 33% occurring once. The sequencing input was sorted CD4+, CD8+, or CD8+CD57+ T cells (not recorded which) from PBMCs. The receptor source for this set is a human donor in good health, serving as a control.

The chain links TRBV4-1 to TRBJ1-4; 8 bases are shared with TRBD1. The CDR3 totals 16 residues. After removal of 4 bases from V and 3 bases from J, the junction contained 7 bases not matched to a gene. The germline V gene has CDR1 MGHRA and CDR2 YSYEKL. The CDR3 is CASSRPDRGPNEKLFF. Written as DNA, the CDR3 is TGCGCCAGCAGCCGCCCAGACAGGGGTCCTAATGAAAAACTGTTTTTT.

At least ten counts were recorded for this clonotype. The chain combines TRBV20-1 with TRBJ2-5, with no clear D. CDR3 length equals 16 residues. V lost 0 bases and J lost 4, with 18 bases in between. Germline values: CDR1 DFQATT, CDR2 SNEGSKA (reference sequence). CDR3 protein: CSARDRWVSRSETQYF. The CDR3 bases are TGCAGTGCTAGAGATCGTTGGGTGAGCCGTTCAGAGACCCAGTACTTC.

This clonotype was recorded many times. This rearrangement joins TRBV7-8 to TRBJ1-1; possible D gene TRBD1, 5 bases. This CDR3 spans 14 amino acids. V lost 1 base to trimming and J lost 1 base, with 7 bases between them. Germline V gene lookup returns CDR1 SGHVS and CDR2 FQNEAQ. The CDR3 DNA follows: TGTGCCAGCAGCTTAGTTGGACAGAACACTGAAGCTTTCTTT. Protein product: CASSLVGQNTEAFF.

The chain recombines TRBV2 with TRBJ2-7; tentatively, D is TRBD1 or TRBD2 (5 bases each). Trimming took off 5 bases at V and 0 bases at J, with 11 bases between the two ends. In germline, CDR1 is SNHLY, CDR2 FYNNEI. The CDR3 runs to 14 residues. This chain's CDR3 is CASSLKGSSYEQYF. The CDR3 DNA follows: TGTGCCAGCAGTTTAAAGGGGAGCTCCTACGAGCAGTACTTC.

The table lists this clonotype with many counts. The chain combines TRBV7-8 with TRBJ1-2, with 8 bases lining up with TRBD1. Losses at the gene ends were 2 bases for V and 7 bases for J; bases not matched to a gene: 15. The CDR3 contains 17 residues. The V gene's germline CDR1 is SGHVS and CDR2 FQNEAQ. The CDR3 sequence: CASSLSTTGAALSGYTF. The CDR3 coding sequence is TGTGCCAGCAGCTTATCTACGACAGGGGCCGCTCTTAGTGGCTACACCTTC. Using reference TRBV7-8 and TRBJ1-2 for the parts outside the CDR3, the full variable domain is GAGVSQSPRYKVAKRGQDVALRCDPISGHVSLFWYQQALGQGPEFLTYFQNEAQLDKSGLPSDRFFAERPEGSVSTLKIQRTQQEDSAVYLCASSLSTTGAALSGYTFGSGTRLTVV.

Turning to this clonotype: A much bigger clone sits one base away, suggesting this may be a read error. V gene TRBV20-1 combines with J gene TRBJ2-7; no firm D call. The CDR3 has 14 residues. V lost 0 bases and J 0 bases, leaving 9 bases between the germline ends. Per the germline V gene, CDR1 is DFQATT and CDR2 is SNEGSKA (reference sequence). CDR3: CSARDSVGSYEQYF. CDR3 nucleotide sequence: TGCAGTGCTAGAGATTCAGTGGGCTCCTACGAGCAGTACTTC.

A word on this clonotype: This may be a read error, as it is one base from a much larger clone. The V and J genes are TRBV20-1 and TRBJ2-7; 7 nucleotides align to TRBD1. Per the germline V gene, CDR1 is DFQATT and CDR2 is SNEGSKA (reference sequence). This CDR3 has 15 residues. CDR3 sequence (DNA): TGCAGTGCTCCCGACCCCCGACAGGGCTCCGACGAGCAGTACTTC. Translated, it gives CSAPDPRQGSDEQYF.

This clonotype has ten or more counts. A much larger clone differs by one base, so this may be a read error. This chain links TRBV29-1 with TRBJ2-4, with 7 positions matching TRBD1. The trim removed 7 bases at V and 5 bases at J, leaving 5 bases unmatched. The CDR3 is made up of 12 amino acids. The V gene's germline CDR1 is SQVTM and CDR2 ANQGSEA. The chain's CDR3 is CSAEDRENIQYF. The CDR3 DNA sequence: TGCAGCGCGGAAGACAGGGAAAACATTCAGTACTTC.

Ten or more counts support this clonotype. This sequence joins TRBV7-9 and TRBJ2-7; TRBD1 or TRBD2 may be the D gene (6 bases each). The CDR3 runs 18 residues. V lost 4 bases, J lost 6 bases, and 28 bases lay in between. CDR1 and CDR2 (germline): SEHNR, FQNEAQ (reference sequence). CDR3 sequence reads: CASSWYFGGQSLFAEQYF. In nucleotides, the CDR3 is TGTGCCAGCAGCTGGTATTTCGGGGGACAATCCTTATTCGCCGAGCAGTACTTC.

Details on this clonotype: No conserved phenylalanine or tryptophan is present at the end of the CDR3, so a read error is the likely explanation. This sequence joins TRBV7-6 and TRBJ1-1; no firm D call. The CDR3 has 14 residues. CDR1 is SGHVS, CDR2 FNYEAQ, per germline. The ends were cut back, 3 bases at V and 1 base at J, with 9 bases in the middle. The CDR3 coding sequence is TGTGCCAGCAGCTTTTTGGACGGGAACACTGAAGCTTTCTCT. This sequence encodes CASSFLDGNTEAFS.

This clonotype was found many times. The chain is built from TRBV5-1 and TRBJ2-7; TRBD1 is a possible D gene (6 bases). The CDR3 has 13 residues. The ends were cut back, 2 bases at V and 7 bases at J, with 13 bases in the middle. Germline V CDR1 and CDR2: SGHRS, YFSETQ. The CDR3 DNA reads TGCGCCAGCAGCTTAAACAGGGTGAGTGAGCAGTACTTC. Encoded protein: CASSLNRVSEQYF.

The chain combines TRBV7-2 with TRBJ2-2, with D tentatively TRBD1 (5 bases). Germline V gene data show CDR1 as SGHTA and CDR2 as FQGNSA. Trimming removed 7 bases from V and 5 bases from J, with 14 bases in between. There are 14 residues in the CDR3. The CDR3 bases are TGTGCCAGCAAATTAGGGGCAGGTACCGGGGAGCTGTTTTTT. It specifies CASKLGAGTGELFF.

In regard to this clonotype: One end of the junction varies from germline; a read error may be responsible. The chain employs TRBV12-3 or TRBV12-4 and TRBJ1-5; D unresolved. The CDR3 covers 13 residues. CDR3 DNA: TGTGCCAGCAGTTTGGATAGCGATCAGCCCCAGCATTTT. This codes for CASSLDSDQPQHF.

The CDR3 region has the DNA TGTGCCAGCAGCTCCGGCCGCGACAGCCAGGGCAATCAGCCCCAGCATTTT. Translating gives CASSSGRDSQGNQPQHF. The chain links TRBV5-4 to TRBJ1-5, with D maybe TRBD1 (5 bases). V gave up 3 bases and J gave up 2 bases, with 18 bases separating them. The CDR3 spans 17 residues. Germline CDR1 reads SGHNT; CDR2 reads YYREEE (reference sequence).

The chain has TRBV10-1 and TRBJ1-6, with TRBD1 matching 10 bases. This CDR3 contains 15 residues. V shed 2 bases, J shed 10 bases, and the junction held 5 bases outside the gene matches. Per the germline V gene, CDR1 is WNHNN and CDR2 is SYGVQD (reference sequence). CDR3 protein: CASSEGQGVESPLHF. The DNA for the CDR3 is TGCGCCAGCAGTGAGGGACAGGGGGTAGAATCACCCCTCCACTTT.

The chain has TRBV15 and TRBJ2-3; D possibly corresponds to TRBD1 (6 bases). CDR3 length: 14 amino acids. In germline, CDR1 is LNHNV, CDR2 YYDKDF (reference sequence). V was pared by 0 bases and J by 7 bases, with 11 bases between. The CDR3 protein is CATSRDGDTNTQYF. CDR3 DNA sequence: TGTGCCACCAGCAGAGATGGGGACACGAATACGCAGTATTTT.

This clonotype was picked up many times. V and J are TRBV9 and TRBJ2-3; D perhaps matches TRBD2 (6 bases). The V end was cut by 2 bases, the J end by 0 bases, with 13 bases between. CDR3 length: 16 residues. CDR1 and CDR2 (germline): SGDLS, YYNGEE. This chain's CDR3 is CASSVGAGPSTDTQYF. The CDR3 region has the DNA TGTGCCAGCAGCGTTGGGGCGGGACCCAGCACAGATACGCAGTATTTT.

In this sample, this clonotype turned up many times. This chain joins TRBV2 and TRBJ2-5; D unresolved. The germline V gene has CDR1 SNHLY and CDR2 FYNNEI. The CDR3 consists of 13 residues. V was shortened by 2 bases and J by 4 bases, with 8 bases between the two germline ends. The CDR3 DNA follows: TGTGCCAGCAGTGAATTTCTAGGAGAGACCCAGTACTTC. Encoded protein: CASSEFLGETQYF.

This clonotype showed up many times. The CDR3 coding sequence is TGTGCCAGCAGTGTTCTCGACAATGAGCAGTTCTTC. This sequence encodes CASSVLDNEQFF. This chain links TRBV2 with TRBJ2-1, with unresolved D. The CDR3 loop spans 12 amino acids. Germline loops: CDR1 SNHLY, CDR2 FYNNEI. Trimming cost V 4 bases and J 5 bases, with 6 bases left between them.

The chain joins TRBV15 to TRBJ2-7; no clear D gene. CDR3 length: 11 amino acids. Trimming took off 3 bases at V and 2 bases at J, with 2 bases between the two ends. In germline, CDR1 is LNHNV, CDR2 YYDKDF (reference sequence). The CDR3 loop is CATSRTYEQYF. The CDR3 nucleotides are TGTGCCACCAGCAGGACCTACGAGCAGTACTTC. The full variable domain, in which reference TRBV15 and TRBJ2-7 provide the parts outside the CDR3, is DAMVIQNPRYQVTQFGKPVTLSCSQTLNHNVMYWYQQKSSQAPKLLFHYYDKDFNNEADTPDNFQSRRPNTSFCFLDIRSPGLGDTAMYLCATSRTYEQYFGPGTRLTVT.

The rearrangement links TRBV27 to TRBJ1-6, with D unclear. V was clipped by 1 base and J by 10 bases, with 11 bases between them. Germline CDR1 is MNHEY and CDR2 is SMNVEV (reference sequence). This CDR3 has 14 residues. CDR3 coding DNA: TGTGCCAGCAGTTTATTTGGGGATCGCTCACCCCTCCACTTT. Its translation: CASSLFGDRSPLHF.

J is TRBJ1-1 and V is TRBV5-1, with 8 bases that match TRBD1. The CDR3 sequence is 14 residues long. Trimming cost V 5 bases and J 4 bases; bases outside gene matches: 7. CDR1 and CDR2 from the germline V gene are SGHRS and YFSETQ. For the CDR3, the DNA is TGCGCCAGCAGTGAGCCGGGACAGGCCACTGAAGCTTTCTTT. This encodes CASSEPGQATEAFF.

The chain carries TRBV2 and TRBJ2-5; 9 bases agree with TRBD1. Germline V gives CDR1 SNHLY, CDR2 FYNNEI. The CDR3 spans 14 residues. V lost 6 bases, J lost 5 bases, and 7 bases stayed unmatched. CDR3 region: CASREQGARETQYF. CDR3 nucleotide sequence: TGTGCCAGCAGAGAACAGGGGGCGAGGGAGACCCAGTACTTC. Drawing the rest from reference TRBV2 and TRBJ2-5, the complete variable domain is EPEVTQTPSHQVTQMGQEVILRCVPISNHLYFYWYRQILGQKVEFLVSFYNNEISEKSEIFDDQFSVERPDGSNFTLKIRSTKLEDSAMYFCASREQGARETQYFGPGTRLLVL.

J is TRBJ1-5 and V is TRBV14, with no clear D. Germline lookup yields CDR1 SGHDN and CDR2 FVKESK. V lost 0 bases and J 6 bases, leaving 3 bases between the germline ends. The CDR3 length is 12 residues. In DNA, the CDR3 is TGTGCCAGCAGCCAAGAAGGTCAGCCCCAGCATTTT. This sequence encodes CASSQEGQPQHF.

The table lists this clonotype with many counts. V usage is TRBV2 and J usage is TRBJ2-5; no firm D call. V lost 9 bases to trimming and J lost 1 base, with 6 bases between them. The CDR3 has 11 amino acids. CDR1 and CDR2 from the germline V gene are SNHLY and FYNNEI. The CDR3, as DNA: TGTGCCAGAGGATTCCAAGAGACCCAGTACTTC. Translation: CARGFQETQYF.